Below, 23 T cell receptor beta chains from the same sample are listed, as sequenced in a study of blood T cell repertoires in COVID-19. Sequencing was performed with immunoSEQ multiplex PCR; in TCRdb, only in-frame clones are kept and a portion is missing. The data show about 69,000 clones, around four fifths seen once. What was sequenced was peripheral blood. Receptors originate from a human donor in a cohort sampled during active COVID-19.

The V gene is TRBV27, the J gene TRBJ2-3, with 13 bases aligning to TRBD2. Germline CDR1 reads MNHEY; CDR2 reads SMNVEV (reference sequence). The CDR3 length is 17 residues. V lost 5 bases, J lost 6 bases, and 11 bases stayed unmatched. The CDR3 nucleotides read TGTGCCAGCAGTCTACTCGGGACTAGCGGGGAAATGGATACGCAGTATTTT. This encodes CASSLLGTSGEMDTQYF.

This clone was found once. This chain joins TRBV27 and TRBJ1-1; TRBD1 agrees at 8 bases. Germline trimming cut 2 bases from V and 0 bases from J; bases unmatched to any gene: 11. The CDR3 covers 18 residues. Germline CDR1 is MNHEY and CDR2 is SMNVEV (reference sequence). DNA for the CDR3: TGTGCCAGCAGTTTACAGGACAGGGAGCGGCTCCTGAACACTGAAGCTTTCTTT. Translating gives CASSLQDRERLLNTEAFF.

This clone appeared once. V and J are TRBV7-3 and TRBJ2-3; the match to TRBD2 covers 10 bases. CDR1 and CDR2 from the germline V gene are SGHTA and FQGTGA. J lost 4 bases, V lost 2 bases, and 0 bases had no gene match. This CDR3 has 14 residues. The DNA of the CDR3 is TGTGCCAGCAGCTTACTAGCGGGGGCAGATACGCAGTATTTT. Translating it yields CASSLLAGADTQYF. The variable domain in full, completed from reference TRBV7-3 and TRBJ2-3, reads GAGVSQTPSNKVTEKGKYVELRCDPISGHTALYWYRQSLGQGPEFLIYFQGTGAADDSGLPNDRFFAVRPEGSVSTLKIQRTERGDSAVYLCASSLLAGADTQYFGPGTRLTVL.

J is TRBJ2-1 and V is TRBV7-9; weak D call: TRBD1 (5 bases). Germline V gives CDR1 SEHNR, CDR2 FQNEAQ (reference sequence). Trimming shortened V by 1 base and J by 3 bases, and 13 bases separated the two germline ends. The CDR3 has 16 residues. As DNA, the CDR3 is TGTGCCAGCAGCTTAGTAGGCAGGGCCGACTACAATGAGCAGTTCTTC. It codes for CASSLVGRADYNEQFF.

The chain joins TRBV5-1 to TRBJ2-3, with 8 bases identical to TRBD2. This CDR3 is built from 17 residues. Germline CDR1 SGHRS, CDR2 YFSETQ. The V gene end was trimmed by 3 bases and the J gene end by 1 base; junction bases not matched to a gene: 10. The CDR3 DNA follows: TGCGCCAGCAGCTCGTCGCGGGGGGCTTCCCGCACAGATACGCAGTATTTT. Protein product: CASSSSRGASRTDTQYF.

V and J are TRBV6-6 and TRBJ2-7; 9 bases line up with TRBD1. The CDR3 is 13 amino acids. The trim removed 2 bases at V and 4 bases at J, leaving 0 bases unmatched. Germline CDR1 and CDR2: MNHNY and SVGAGI (reference sequence). The CDR3 nucleotides read TGTGCCAGCAGTTACGGGACAGGGTACGAGCAGTACTTC. Its translation is CASSYGTGYEQYF.

The V gene is TRBV7-9, the J gene TRBJ1-2; 8 bases are a match to TRBD1. Unmatched junction bases numbered 7, after V lost 5 bases and J lost 8 bases. Germline loops: CDR1 SEHNR, CDR2 FQNEAQ (reference sequence). The CDR3 runs 13 residues. CDR3 DNA: TGTGCCAGCAGCAAGACAGGGGACGCAGGCTACACCTTC. Residues: CASSKTGDAGYTF. Full variable domain (missing parts from reference TRBV7-9 and TRBJ1-2): DTGVSQNPRHKITKRGQNVTFRCDPISEHNRLYWYRQTLGQGPEFLTYFQNEAQLEKSRLLSDRFSAERPKGSFSTLEIQRTEQGDSAMYLCASSKTGDAGYTFGSGTRLTVV.

The gene calls are TRBV27 and TRBJ2-3, with TRBD1 identical over 10 bases. Germline V gene sequence: CDR1 MNHEY, CDR2 SMNVEV (reference sequence). The CDR3 spans 14 residues. J lost 6 bases, V lost 7 bases, and 7 bases had no gene match. As DNA, the CDR3 is TGTGCCAGCACCTCGACAGGGGGCCTGGATACGCAGTATTTT. Translation gives CASTSTGGLDTQYF.

DNA for the CDR3: TGTGCCAGCGCGAGGACAGGGTACACCGGGGAGCTGTTTTTT. Amino acids: CASARTGYTGELFF. The rearrangement uses TRBV2 and TRBJ2-2; 8 bases map to TRBD1. The V gene's germline CDR1 is SNHLY and CDR2 FYNNEI. The CDR3 consists of 14 residues. V shed 8 bases and J 3 bases; nucleotides not matched to a gene: 5.

This clone appeared once. This rearrangement joins TRBV10-3 to TRBJ2-3; 9 bases match TRBD2. J was trimmed by 2 bases and V by 0 bases; bases with no gene match: 6. The CDR3 extends over 17 amino acids. Germline V gives CDR1 ENHRY, CDR2 SYGVKD. CDR3 residues: CAISESIGGGVTDTQYF. CDR3 in DNA: TGTGCCATCAGTGAGTCGATTGGCGGGGGGGTCACAGATACGCAGTATTTT.

The chain uses TRBV7-6 and TRBJ2-1; a possible D gene is TRBD2 (5 bases). Germline CDR1 reads SGHVS; CDR2 reads FNYEAQ. V dropped 5 bases and J dropped 7 bases, with 12 bases sitting between them. The CDR3 loop spans 13 amino acids. For the CDR3, the DNA is TGTGCCAGCAGCAATCGACCGGGAAATGAGCAGTTCTTC. Translation: CASSNRPGNEQFF.

The chain has TRBV6-5 and TRBJ2-4; D gene unclear. V lost 4 bases to trimming and J lost 8 bases, with 12 bases between them. The CDR3 runs to 13 residues. Germline-derived CDR1 and CDR2 are MNHEY and SVGAGI. In DNA form, the CDR3 reads TGTGCCAGCAGTTCCACATTCCGGGACATTCAGTACTTC. As protein: CASSSTFRDIQYF.

This clone was recorded a few times. This sequence joins TRBV7-8 and TRBJ2-2, with D perhaps matching TRBD1 (6 bases). Germline CDR1 is SGHVS and CDR2 is FQNEAQ. This CDR3 has 15 amino acids. Between the trimmed V and J ends, which lost 5 bases and 8 bases, there was a span of 18 bases. The CDR3, as DNA: TGTGCCAGCAGCCCGAAGACAGGTTTTGCTGGGGAGCTGTTTTTT. Translating it yields CASSPKTGFAGELFF.

The gene calls are TRBV4-1 and TRBJ1-2; D may be TRBD1 (6 bases). The germline V and J ends were trimmed by 0 bases and 4 bases, with 18 bases remaining between them. This CDR3 region has 17 residues. Germline values: CDR1 MGHRA, CDR2 YSYEKL. This CDR3 reads CASSQDPSGGRGYGYTF. DNA for the CDR3: TGCGCCAGCAGCCAAGATCCCTCGGGGGGCAGGGGCTATGGCTACACCTTC.

The chain has TRBV5-6 and TRBJ1-1; D is perhaps TRBD1 (5 bases). The CDR3 spans 12 residues. V was shortened by 4 bases and J by 5 bases, with 9 bases between the two germline ends. CDR1 is SGHDT and CDR2 is YYEEEE in the germline V gene. CDR3 residues: CASSPGGTEAFF. The CDR3 DNA reads as TGTGCCAGCAGCCCTGGGGGGACTGAAGCTTTCTTT.

This clone was observed once. The chain uses TRBV13 and TRBJ2-2; maybe TRBD2 (7 bases). This CDR3 spans 17 amino acids. V shed 1 base and J shed 5 bases, with 17 bases lying between them. Germline values: CDR1 PRHDT, CDR2 FYEKMQ (reference sequence). The CDR3 nucleotides read TGTGCCAGCAGCTTAGTAGGGGGGGACCCGAGGACCGGGGAGCTGTTTTTT. The encoded protein is CASSLVGGDPRTGELFF.

The gene calls are TRBV5-1 and TRBJ2-3; D is ambiguous. V was clipped by 3 bases and J by 1 base, with 15 bases between them. CDR3 length: 16 residues. Germline V lookup: CDR1 SGHRS, CDR2 YFSETQ. CDR3 DNA sequence: TGCGCCAGCAGCTACGGCGGAAACTCCCGCACAGATACGCAGTATTTT. Translation: CASSYGGNSRTDTQYF.

This chain joins TRBV6-5 and TRBJ1-2, with D maybe TRBD1 (5 bases). V was trimmed by 10 bases and J by 1 base, leaving 16 bases between them. The CDR3 runs 14 residues. Germline CDR1 MNHEY, CDR2 SVGAGI. In nucleotides, the CDR3 is TGTGCCACCGGGGCGAACGGGGGTAACTATGGCTACACCTTC. It codes for CATGANGGNYGYTF.

The CDR3 sequence is CASSERGTGIHEQYF. CDR3 DNA sequence: TGTGCCAGCAGCGAGCGAGGGACAGGGATCCACGAGCAGTACTTC. The chain joins TRBV9 to TRBJ2-7; 9 nucleotides align to TRBD1. Unmatched junction bases numbered 9, after V lost 3 bases and J lost 5 bases. This CDR3 region has 15 residues. Germline V gene data show CDR1 as SGDLS and CDR2 as YYNGEE.

The V gene is TRBV5-6, the J gene TRBJ1-1; perhaps TRBD1 as D (6 bases). CDR1 and CDR2 from the germline V gene are SGHDT and YYEEEE. This CDR3 contains 13 residues. With 7 bases removed from V and 2 bases from J, the gap between germline ends came to 12 bases. The CDR3 coding sequence is TGTGCCAGCTATAAACAGGGAAACACTGAAGCTTTCTTT. The encoded protein is CASYKQGNTEAFF. Variable domain in full (rest from reference TRBV5-6 and TRBJ1-1): DAGVTQSPTHLIKTRGQQVTLRCSPKSGHDTVSWYQQALGQGPQFIFQYYEEEERQRGNFPDRFSGHQFPNYSSELNVNALLLGDSALYLCASYKQGNTEAFFGQGTRLTVV.

V is TRBV10-1 and J is TRBJ2-5; 8 bases match TRBD2. Germline V gene data show CDR1 as WNHNN and CDR2 as SYGVQD (reference sequence). This CDR3 is built from 16 residues. Trimming removed 2 bases from V and 7 bases from J; junction bases left unmatched: 12. The CDR3 protein is CASSERVGGAGGTQYF. Here the CDR3 DNA reads TGCGCCAGCAGTGAGAGGGTCGGGGGGGCCGGCGGGACCCAGTACTTC.

The chain is built from TRBV5-4 and TRBJ2-3, with 8 positions matching TRBD1. The V gene's germline CDR1 is SGHNT and CDR2 YYREEE (reference sequence). V was clipped by 8 bases and J by 3 bases; unmatched bases: 8. The CDR3 has 14 amino acids. CDR3 bases: TGTGCCAGTAAGGACAGGGTCGTGACAGATACGCAGTATTTT. Amino acid sequence: CASKDRVVTDTQYF.

The chain recombines TRBV4-1 with TRBJ1-2, with a weak D call TRBD1 (6 bases). The CDR3 runs to 16 residues. V dropped 2 bases and J dropped 1 base, with 14 bases sitting between them. Germline V gene lookup returns CDR1 MGHRA and CDR2 YSYEKL. CDR3 residues: CASSQTTNRVNYGYTF. CDR3 sequence (DNA): TGCGCCAGCAGCCAAACAACTAACAGGGTTAACTATGGCTACACCTTC.